Listed below are T cell receptor beta chains from one sample, sequenced in a study of CD8+CD57+ T cells in acquired aplastic anemia. TCRdb reprocessed the reads with MiXCR, giving one entry per CDR3 protein. The sample consists of around 79,000 distinct CDR3 sequences, around 70% of them appearing once. Sequencing was carried out using sorted CD4+, CD8+, or CD8+CD57+ T cells (not recorded which) from PBMCs. These receptors all stem from a human donor with aplastic anemia. The CDR3 runs from the conserved cysteine through the conserved F or W. The D gene is left open where the match is weak. Clone size, where shown, is once, few, many, or a class for clones that have expanded.

v_gene	abundance	j_gene	d_gene	CDR3nt	CDR3aa
TRBV24-1	many	TRBJ2-1	TRBD1	TGTGCCACCAGTGATTCGGGACAGGGGTTTGATGAGCAGTTCTTC	CATSDSGQGFDEQFF
TRBV2	NA	TRBJ1-1	NA	TGTGCCAGCAGCGACGACAGGAAGAACACTGAAGCTTTCTTT	CASSDDRKNTEAFF
TRBV5-1	NA	TRBJ2-1	TRBD2	TGCGCCAGCATACCCTTAGCGGGAGCGGGCTACAATGAGCAGTTCTTC	CASIPLAGAGYNEQFF
TRBV7-9	NA	TRBJ2-7	NA	TGTGCCAGCAGCCTTGGACCCCGGATAGAAGACGAGCAGTACTTC	CASSLGPRIEDEQYF
TRBV20-1	once	TRBJ2-7	TRBD1	TGCAGTGCTAGGACCGACAGGGGCGGGTACGAGCAGTACTTC	CSARTDRGGYEQYF
TRBV7-2	once	TRBJ2-1	TRBD2	TGTGCCAGCAGCTTACCGGGGGGGCAGGCGAATGAGCAGTTCTTC	CASSLPGGQANEQFF
TRBV7-6	NA	TRBJ2-3	TRBD2	TGTGCCAGCAGCCCGACTAGCGGCACAGATACGCAGTATTTT	CASSPTSGTDTQYF
TRBV20-1	NA	TRBJ1-1	TRBD1	TGCAGTGCAATGACAGGGACCACTGAAGCTTTCTTT	CSAMTGTTEAFF
TRBV7-9	many	TRBJ2-1	NA	TGTGCCAGCAGCTCCGAGGACCAGGTCCAGTTCTTC	CASSSEDQVQFF
TRBV24-1	few	TRBJ2-6	TRBD1	TGTGCCACCAGCCCGACAGGGCTTGGGGCCAACGTCCTGACTTTC	CATSPTGLGANVLTF
TRBV20-1	few	TRBJ2-1	NA	TGCAGTGCCTCCCCGCCAAGACTAGTTCGCAATGAGCAGTTCTTC	CSASPPRLVRNEQFF
TRBV20-1	NA	TRBJ2-3	NA	TGCAGTGCTAGAGACCCCATTTATACGCAGTATTTT	CSARDPIYTQYF
TRBV29-1	NA	TRBJ2-1	TRBD2	TGCAGCGTTGGCAGACTAGCGGGGAGCTCCTACAATGAGCAGTTCTTC	CSVGRLAGSSYNEQFF
TRBV10-3	once	TRBJ2-1	TRBD2	TGTGCCATCAGCGACGGACTAGCGGATAATGAGCAGTTCTTC	CAISDGLADNEQFF
TRBV12-3/TRBV12-4	few	TRBJ2-7	NA	TGTGCCAGCAGGGAGGGAGTGGGCGAGCAGTACTTC	CASREGVGEQYF
TRBV10-1	NA	TRBJ1-1	NA	TGCGCCAGCAGTGAGTCCGAGGGCAGGGGAGCTTTCTTT	CASSESEGRGAFF
TRBV10-2	NA	TRBJ2-7	NA	TGCGCCAGCAGTAGGGGGAGCTCCTACGAGCAGTACTTC	CASSRGSSYEQYF
TRBV15	NA	TRBJ1-2	NA	TGTGCCACCAGCAGAGATCGTACAGTTAGTAATGGCTACACCTTC	CATSRDRTVSNGYTF
TRBV5-4	NA	TRBJ2-6	NA	TGTGCCACCAACTCTGGGGCCAACGTCCTGACTTTC	CATNSGANVLTF
TRBV10-3	NA	TRBJ2-7	NA	TGTGCCATCAGGGACAACACTTACGAGCAGTACTTC	CAIRDNTYEQYF
TRBV27	few	TRBJ1-5	TRBD1	TGTGCCAGCAGTTTATCGGGACAGAATCAGCCCCAGCATTTT	CASSLSGQNQPQHF
TRBV11-1	NA	TRBJ2-7	NA	TGTGCCAGCAGCTTAGAATCCACCTGGGGACCGAACGACGAGCAGTACTTC	CASSLESTWGPNDEQYF
TRBV11-1	NA	TRBJ2-3	NA	TGTGCCAGCAGCTTCAGTCGAGGCAGGGGCAAGGATACGCAGTATTTT	CASSFSRGRGKDTQYF
TRBV7-8	NA	TRBJ2-1	TRBD2	TGTGCCAGCAGCTTCCGTAGGGGACTAGCGGGAGGGGAGCAGTTCTTC	CASSFRRGLAGGEQFF
TRBV7-9	NA	TRBJ1-2	NA	TGTGCCAGCAGCCCCGGACAGTATGGCTACACCTTC	CASSPGQYGYTF